The 20 T cell receptor beta chains in this list originate from one sample, sequenced in a study of blood T cell repertoires in COVID-19. Profiled with immunoSEQ multiplex PCR; TCRdb holds only in-frame clones, not every one. This table holds a few hundred thousand clones, 90% found once. Material for sequencing was peripheral blood. Receptor source: a woman in her forties or fifties with COVID-19, enrolled during active disease.

The chain employs TRBV28 and TRBJ2-7; 7 positions agree with TRBD1. J was trimmed by 2 bases and V by 5 bases; bases with no gene match: 9. Germline CDR1 is MDHEN and CDR2 is SYDVKM. The CDR3 runs 15 residues. CDR3 region: CASSPRDRPTYEQYF. The CDR3 bases are TGTGCCAGCAGTCCTCGGGACAGACCTACCTACGAGCAGTACTTC.

The CDR3 is CASSLVGRETQYF. For the CDR3, the DNA is TGTGCCAGCAGCTTAGTAGGGAGGGAGACCCAGTACTTC. This rearrangement joins TRBV11-3 to TRBJ2-5, with D perhaps matching TRBD2 (6 bases). CDR1 is SGHNT and CDR2 is YENEEA in the germline V gene. V was pared by 1 base and J by 5 bases, with 8 bases between. The CDR3 loop spans 13 amino acids. Based on the CDR3 plus reference TRBV11-3 and TRBJ2-5, the full variable domain is EAGVVQSPRYKIIEKKQPVAFWCNPISGHNTLYWYLQNLGQGPELLIRYENEEAVDDSQLPKDRFSAERLKGVDSTLKIQPAELGDSAVYLCASSLVGRETQYFGPGTRLLVL.

This sequence joins TRBV7-9 and TRBJ1-2; 10 nucleotides line up with TRBD1. V shed 5 bases, J shed 3 bases, and the junction held 15 bases outside the gene matches. This CDR3 region has 18 residues. Germline CDR1 and CDR2: SEHNR and FQNEAQ (reference sequence). CDR3 bases: TGTGCCAGCAGCCCATTGGACAGGGGGATTAACGTCGACTATGGCTACACCTTC. Amino acids: CASSPLDRGINVDYGYTF.

The J gene is TRBJ2-3, the V gene TRBV18; D may be TRBD2 (7 bases). Germline V gene data show CDR1 as KGHSH and CDR2 as LQKENI. Trimming left V 0 bases short and J 2 bases short, with 15 bases between. This CDR3 spans 17 amino acids. As DNA, the CDR3 is TGTGCCAGCTCACCACCGGGGGGGAACAGGGCCACAGATACGCAGTATTTT. Protein product: CASSPPGGNRATDTQYF.

The V and J genes are TRBV6-5 and TRBJ1-2, with 9 nucleotides matching TRBD1. This CDR3 comprises 15 residues. The germline V gene encodes CDR1 MNHEY and CDR2 SVGAGI. Unmatched junction bases numbered 5, after V lost 5 bases and J lost 1 base. This CDR3 reads CASSHTGGGNYGYTF. CDR3 nucleotide sequence: TGTGCCAGCAGTCATACAGGGGGCGGTAACTATGGCTACACCTTC.

The rearrangement joins TRBV5-1 to TRBJ1-1; no clear D gene. Trimming removed 3 bases from V and 8 bases from J, with 17 bases in between. The germline gives CDR1 SGHRS, CDR2 YFSETQ. The CDR3 loop spans 14 amino acids. CDR3 nucleotide sequence: TGCGCCAGCAGCTCCTCTCGGCAGGCGCAAGAAGCTTTCTTT. This codes for CASSSSRQAQEAFF.

This clone showed up just a few times. CDR3 amino acids: CATSRDSGGYGYTF. The DNA of the CDR3 is TGTGCCACCAGCAGAGATTCAGGGGGCTATGGCTACACCTTC. The J gene is TRBJ1-2, the V gene TRBV15; 7 nucleotides agree with TRBD1. Germline CDR1 LNHNV, CDR2 YYDKDF (reference sequence). The trim removed 0 bases at V and 4 bases at J, leaving 2 bases unmatched. This CDR3 is 14 amino acids long.

The chain has TRBV3-1 (or the pseudogene TRBV3-2) and TRBJ1-2; 8 nucleotides align to TRBD1. The CDR3 has 14 residues. J was trimmed by 2 bases and V by 4 bases; bases with no gene match: 3. In germline, CDR1 is LGHDT, CDR2 YNNKEL (reference sequence). CDR3 in amino acids: CASSLNRGNYGYTF. CDR3 bases: TGTGCCAGCAGCCTGAACAGGGGGAACTATGGCTACACCTTC.

The V gene is TRBV5-1, the J gene TRBJ2-5; D ambiguous. Germline CDR1 and CDR2: SGHRS and YFSETQ. The CDR3 spans 15 residues. V dropped 0 bases and J dropped 1 base, with 10 bases sitting between them. For the CDR3, the DNA is TGCGCCAGCAGCTTGGTCCCAGGCCCCCAAGAGACCCAGTACTTC. It encodes CASSLVPGPQETQYF.

The chain employs TRBV5-1 and TRBJ2-1; D gene ambiguous. V lost 6 bases, J lost 3 bases, and 13 bases lay in between. CDR1 is SGHRS, CDR2 YFSETQ, per germline. This CDR3 is 14 amino acids long. The CDR3 DNA sequence: TGCGCCAGCACGTATCACAAGAACTACAATGAGCAGTTCTTC. This codes for CASTYHKNYNEQFF.

The gene calls are TRBV9 and TRBJ2-2, with D perhaps TRBD2 (5 bases). Germline-derived CDR1 and CDR2 are SGDLS and YYNGEE. The CDR3 sequence is 15 residues long. The ends were cut back, 3 bases at V and 0 bases at J, with 9 bases in the middle. CDR3 sequence: CASSGGGTNTGELFF. The CDR3 region has the DNA TGTGCCAGCAGCGGAGGAGGAACGAACACCGGGGAGCTGTTTTTT.

V and J are TRBV7-8 and TRBJ2-1; 10 bases fit TRBD1. The CDR3 extends over 16 amino acids. CDR1 is SGHVS, CDR2 FQNEAQ, per germline. Unmatched junction bases numbered 9, after V lost 5 bases and J lost 5 bases. For the CDR3, the DNA is TGTGCCAGCAGCCTAATAGGACAGGGGGTCCACAATGAGCAGTTCTTC. It yields the protein CASSLIGQGVHNEQFF. The full variable domain, its missing parts supplied by reference TRBV7-8 and TRBJ2-1, is GAGVSQSPRYKVAKRGQDVALRCDPISGHVSLFWYQQALGQGPEFLTYFQNEAQLDKSGLPSDRFFAERPEGSVSTLKIQRTQQEDSAVYLCASSLIGQGVHNEQFFGPGTRLTVL.

The V gene is TRBV9, the J gene TRBJ2-7, with D maybe TRBD1 (5 bases). Per the germline V gene, CDR1 is SGDLS and CDR2 is YYNGEE. With 0 bases removed from V and 10 bases from J, the gap between germline ends came to 11 bases. CDR3 size: 12 residues. The CDR3 region has the DNA TGTGCCAGCAGCGTAGGCGACAGTTTTCAGTACTTC. Amino acids: CASSVGDSFQYF.

The chain recombines TRBV19 with TRBJ1-2; no clear D. Germline V gene data show CDR1 as LNHDA and CDR2 as SQIVND (reference sequence). V was clipped by 4 bases and J by 5 bases, with 11 bases between them. The CDR3 has 13 amino acids. CDR3 in amino acids: CASSTDSVYGYTF. The CDR3 bases are TGTGCCAGTAGTACGGACTCCGTTTATGGCTACACCTTC.

The count of this clone is one. This chain joins TRBV11-3 and TRBJ2-7, with 11 bases lining up with TRBD1. CDR1 is SGHNT and CDR2 is YENEEA in the germline V gene. Germline trimming cut 7 bases from V and 0 bases from J; bases unmatched to any gene: 14. This CDR3 region has 18 residues. The CDR3, as DNA: TGTGCCAGCACCCTTCACGGACAGGGGGCCCCTACCTCCTACGAGCAGTACTTC. This sequence encodes CASTLHGQGAPTSYEQYF.

This chain uses TRBV4-3 with TRBJ2-2; D may be TRBD1 (6 bases). The germline V gene has CDR1 LGHNA and CDR2 YSLEER. This CDR3 is 14 amino acids long. The V and J ends lost 2 bases and 8 bases respectively, with 12 bases between them. For the CDR3, the DNA is TGCGCCAGCAGCCAACAGGGGATCGCGGGGGAGCTGTTTTTT. Residues: CASSQQGIAGELFF.

The genes are TRBV24-1 and TRBJ2-2; 7 bases are shared with TRBD2. The junction had 4 bases not matched to a gene; V was cut back by 3 bases and J by 1 base. The CDR3 contains 16 residues. Per the germline V gene, CDR1 is KGHDR and CDR2 is SFDVKD. The chain's CDR3 is CATSDPTGGNTGELFF. CDR3 DNA: TGTGCCACCAGTGATCCAACGGGAGGGAACACCGGGGAGCTGTTTTTT.

This clone has only a few counts. The CDR3 DNA is TGTGCCAGCAGCGTAGAAGGGGCAGGGGCGCAGTGGGAGCAGTTCTTC. Its translation is CASSVEGAGAQWEQFF. The rearrangement joins TRBV9 to TRBJ2-1; D possibly corresponds to TRBD1 (6 bases). Trimming left V 0 bases short and J 10 bases short, with 20 bases between. CDR1 and CDR2 (germline): SGDLS, YYNGEE. There are 16 residues in the CDR3.

The chain is built from TRBV5-1 and TRBJ1-4; 9 bases line up with TRBD1. The junction had 4 bases not matched to a gene; V was cut back by 4 bases and J by 3 bases. From germline, CDR1 is SGHRS and CDR2 YFSETQ. The CDR3 totals 15 residues. CDR3 in DNA: TGCGCCAGCAGCAGGGACAGGGAACCTAATGAAAAACTGTTTTTT. Translating it yields CASSRDREPNEKLFF.

The chain links TRBV18 to TRBJ1-1, with 7 bases identical to TRBD1. Germline loops: CDR1 KGHSH, CDR2 LQKENI. V shed 1 base, J shed 0 bases, and the junction held 5 bases outside the gene matches. The length of the CDR3 is 16 residues. CDR3 residues: CASSPQEGQMNTEAFF. The CDR3 nucleotides are TGTGCCAGCTCACCACAGGAGGGACAGATGAACACTGAAGCTTTCTTT.